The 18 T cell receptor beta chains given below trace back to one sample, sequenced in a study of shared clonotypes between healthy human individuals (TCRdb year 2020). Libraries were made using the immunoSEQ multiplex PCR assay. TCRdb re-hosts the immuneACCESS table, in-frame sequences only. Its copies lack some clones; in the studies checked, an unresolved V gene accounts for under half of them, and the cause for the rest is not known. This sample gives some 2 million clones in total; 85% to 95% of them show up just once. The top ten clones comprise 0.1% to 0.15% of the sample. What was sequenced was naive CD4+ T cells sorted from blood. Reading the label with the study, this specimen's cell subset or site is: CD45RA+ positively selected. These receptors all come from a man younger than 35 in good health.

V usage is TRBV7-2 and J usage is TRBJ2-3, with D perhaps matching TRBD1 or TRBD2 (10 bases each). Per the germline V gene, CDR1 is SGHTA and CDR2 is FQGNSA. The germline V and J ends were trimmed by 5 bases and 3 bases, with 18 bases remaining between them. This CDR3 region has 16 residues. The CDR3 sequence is CASSGQGGLATDTQYF. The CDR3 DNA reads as TGTGCCAGCAGCGGACAGGGGGGACTAGCGACAGATACGCAGTATTTT.

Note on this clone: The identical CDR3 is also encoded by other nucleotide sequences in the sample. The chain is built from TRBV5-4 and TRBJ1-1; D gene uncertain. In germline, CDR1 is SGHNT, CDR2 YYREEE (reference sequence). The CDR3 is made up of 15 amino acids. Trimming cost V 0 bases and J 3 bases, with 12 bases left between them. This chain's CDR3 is CASSLGGRADTEAFF. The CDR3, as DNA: TGTGCCAGCAGCTTGGGCGGCAGAGCCGACACTGAAGCTTTCTTT.

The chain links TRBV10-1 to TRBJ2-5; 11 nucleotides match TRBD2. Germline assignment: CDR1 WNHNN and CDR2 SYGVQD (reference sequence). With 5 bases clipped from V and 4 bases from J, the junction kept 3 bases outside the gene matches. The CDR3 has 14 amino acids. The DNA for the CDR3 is TGCGCCAGCAGTCCCGGGACTAGCGGAGAGACCCAGTACTTC. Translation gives CASSPGTSGETQYF.

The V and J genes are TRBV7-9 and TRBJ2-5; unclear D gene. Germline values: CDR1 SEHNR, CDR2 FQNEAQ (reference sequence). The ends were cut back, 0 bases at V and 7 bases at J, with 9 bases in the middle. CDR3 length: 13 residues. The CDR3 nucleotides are TGTGCCAGCAGCTTAGCGGAACTTGGGACCCAGTACTTC. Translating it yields CASSLAELGTQYF.

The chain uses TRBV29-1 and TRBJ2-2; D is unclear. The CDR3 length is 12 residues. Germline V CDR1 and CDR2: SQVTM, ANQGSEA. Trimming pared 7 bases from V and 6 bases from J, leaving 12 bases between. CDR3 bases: TGCAGCGGATCTTCTTGGGCCGGGGAGCTGTTTTTT. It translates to CSGSSWAGELFF.

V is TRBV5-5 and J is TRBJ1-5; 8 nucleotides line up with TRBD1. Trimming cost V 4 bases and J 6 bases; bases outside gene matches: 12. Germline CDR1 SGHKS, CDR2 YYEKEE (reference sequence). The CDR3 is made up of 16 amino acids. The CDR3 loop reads CASSGGWQGAIQPQHF. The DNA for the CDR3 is TGTGCCAGCAGCGGTGGATGGCAGGGGGCTATTCAGCCCCAGCATTTT.

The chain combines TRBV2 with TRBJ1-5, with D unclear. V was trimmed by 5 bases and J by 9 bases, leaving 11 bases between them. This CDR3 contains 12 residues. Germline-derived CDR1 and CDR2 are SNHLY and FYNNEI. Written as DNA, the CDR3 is TGTGCCAGCAGTCCAGCGGGATGGCCCCAGCATTTT. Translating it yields CASSPAGWPQHF.

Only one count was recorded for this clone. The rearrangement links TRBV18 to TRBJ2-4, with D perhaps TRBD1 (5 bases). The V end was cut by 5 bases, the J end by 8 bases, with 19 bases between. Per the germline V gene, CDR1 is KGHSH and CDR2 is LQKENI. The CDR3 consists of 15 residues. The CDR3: CASSGQGSNQYIQYF. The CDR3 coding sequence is TGTGCCAGCTCAGGGCAGGGCTCGAATCAATACATTCAGTACTTC.

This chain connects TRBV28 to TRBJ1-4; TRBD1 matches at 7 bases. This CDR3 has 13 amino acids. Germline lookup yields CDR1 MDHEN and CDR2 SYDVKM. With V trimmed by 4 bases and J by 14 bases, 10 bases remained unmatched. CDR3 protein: CASSSLQGQSLFF. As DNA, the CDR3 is TGTGCCAGCAGTTCCCTCCAGGGACAGTCGCTGTTTTTT.

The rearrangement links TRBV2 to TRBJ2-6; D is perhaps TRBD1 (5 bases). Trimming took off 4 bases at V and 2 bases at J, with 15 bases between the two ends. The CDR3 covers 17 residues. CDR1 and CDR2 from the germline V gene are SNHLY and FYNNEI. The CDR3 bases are TGTGCCAGCAGTGTGTATGGGGCTGGGACTGGGGCCAACGTCCTGACTTTC. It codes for CASSVYGAGTGANVLTF.

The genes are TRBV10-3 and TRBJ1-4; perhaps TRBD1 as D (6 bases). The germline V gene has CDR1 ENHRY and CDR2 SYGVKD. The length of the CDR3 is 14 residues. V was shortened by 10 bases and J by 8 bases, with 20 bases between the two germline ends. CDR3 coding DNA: TGTGCCACCGCCCAAGGGGGGGCTGAGGAAAAACTGTTTTTT. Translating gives CATAQGGAEEKLFF.

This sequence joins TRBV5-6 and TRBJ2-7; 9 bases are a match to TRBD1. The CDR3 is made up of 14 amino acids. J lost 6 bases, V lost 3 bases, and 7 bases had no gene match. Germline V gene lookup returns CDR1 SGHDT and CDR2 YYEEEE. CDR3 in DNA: TGTGCCAGCAGCTACCGGGACAGGGTATCCGAGCAGTACTTC. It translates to CASSYRDRVSEQYF.

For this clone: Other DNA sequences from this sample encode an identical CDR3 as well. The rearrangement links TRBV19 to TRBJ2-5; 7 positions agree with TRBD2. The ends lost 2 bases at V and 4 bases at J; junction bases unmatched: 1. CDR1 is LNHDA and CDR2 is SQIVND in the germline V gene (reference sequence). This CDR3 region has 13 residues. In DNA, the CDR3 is TGTGCCAGTAGTATACGGGGGGTAGAGACCCAGTACTTC. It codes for CASSIRGVETQYF.

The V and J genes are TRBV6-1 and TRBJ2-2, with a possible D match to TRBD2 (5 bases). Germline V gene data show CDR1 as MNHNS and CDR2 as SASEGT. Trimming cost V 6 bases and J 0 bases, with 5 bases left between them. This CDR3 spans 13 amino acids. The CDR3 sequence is CASRDSNTGELFF. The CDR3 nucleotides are TGTGCCAGCAGGGACTCGAACACCGGGGAGCTGTTTTTT.

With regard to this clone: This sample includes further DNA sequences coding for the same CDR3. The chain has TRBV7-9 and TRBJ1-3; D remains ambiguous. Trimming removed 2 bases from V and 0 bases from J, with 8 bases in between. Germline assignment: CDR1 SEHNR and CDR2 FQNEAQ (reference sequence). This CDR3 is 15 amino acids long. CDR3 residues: CASSLSGVSGNTIYF. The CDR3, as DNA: TGTGCCAGCAGCTTATCCGGGGTCTCTGGAAACACCATATATTTT.

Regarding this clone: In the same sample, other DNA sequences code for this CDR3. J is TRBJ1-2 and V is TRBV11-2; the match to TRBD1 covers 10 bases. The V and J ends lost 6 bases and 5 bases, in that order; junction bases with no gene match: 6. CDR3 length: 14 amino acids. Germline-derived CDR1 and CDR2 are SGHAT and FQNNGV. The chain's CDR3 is CASSWTGGGYGYTF. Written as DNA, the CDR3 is TGTGCCAGCAGTTGGACAGGGGGAGGATATGGCTACACCTTC.

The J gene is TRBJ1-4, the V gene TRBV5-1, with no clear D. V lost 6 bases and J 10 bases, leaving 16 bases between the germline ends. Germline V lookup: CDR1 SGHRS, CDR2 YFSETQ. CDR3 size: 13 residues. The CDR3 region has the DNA TGCGCCAGCATGGACGAGAATAACGGAAAACTGTTTTTT. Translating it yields CASMDENNGKLFF. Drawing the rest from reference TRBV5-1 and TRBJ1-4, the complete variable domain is KAGVTQTPRYLIKTRGQQVTLSCSPISGHRSVSWYQQTPGQGLQFLFEYFSETQRNKGNFPGRFSGRQFSNSRSEMNVSTLELGDSALYLCASMDENNGKLFFGSGTQLSVL.

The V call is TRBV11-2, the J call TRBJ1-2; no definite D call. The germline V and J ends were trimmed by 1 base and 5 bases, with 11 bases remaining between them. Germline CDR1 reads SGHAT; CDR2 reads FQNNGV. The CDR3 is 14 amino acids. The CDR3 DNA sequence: TGTGCCAGCAGCTTAGGCGAAACCGATTATGGCTACACCTTC. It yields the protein CASSLGETDYGYTF.